This TCR beta chain was profiled in a study of T cells after yellow fever vaccination. Study as a whole: Some fractions had low cell numbers, and these were prepared with SMART-Seq v4 Ultra Low Input.

V was cut by 7 bases and J by 2 bases, with 15 bases left in between. CDR1 is SGHDT, CDR2 YYEEEE, per germline. The CDR3 spans 14 residues. A universal primer site and UMIs were added as TCR cDNA was made by 5'RACE template switching. TCRdb reanalysed the 5' RACE reads using MiXCR and keeps one entry per CDR3 protein. This table has 350,000 or so distinct CDR3 sequences, 8.1% appearing once. This clonotype was counted a few times. The source is a man younger than 35 who received the YFV17D yellow fever vaccine. J is TRBJ2-5 and V is TRBV5-6, with no clear D. The specimen was PBMCs, collected roughly 45 days after the first yellow fever vaccination. The CDR3 DNA follows: TGTGCCAGCGGTCTGGTATGGGAACAAGAGACCCAGTACTTC. Amino acids: CASGLVWEQETQYF.